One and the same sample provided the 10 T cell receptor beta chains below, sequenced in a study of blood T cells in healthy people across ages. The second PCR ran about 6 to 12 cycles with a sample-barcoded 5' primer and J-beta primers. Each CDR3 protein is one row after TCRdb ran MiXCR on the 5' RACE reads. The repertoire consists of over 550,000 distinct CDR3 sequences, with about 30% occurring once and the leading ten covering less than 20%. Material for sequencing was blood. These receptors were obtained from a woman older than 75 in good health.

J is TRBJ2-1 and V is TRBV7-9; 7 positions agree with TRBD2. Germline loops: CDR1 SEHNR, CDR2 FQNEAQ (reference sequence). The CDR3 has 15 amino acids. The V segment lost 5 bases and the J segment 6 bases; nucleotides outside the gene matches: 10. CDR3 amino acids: CASSAAVAGSNEQFF. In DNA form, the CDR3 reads TGTGCCAGCAGCGCGGCGGTAGCGGGCTCCAATGAGCAGTTCTTC.

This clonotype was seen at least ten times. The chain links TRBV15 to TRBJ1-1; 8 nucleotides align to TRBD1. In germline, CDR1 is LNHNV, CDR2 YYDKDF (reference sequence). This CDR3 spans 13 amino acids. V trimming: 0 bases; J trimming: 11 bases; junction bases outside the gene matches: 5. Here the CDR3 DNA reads TGTGCCACCAGCAGAGATCGGACAGGGCATGCTTTCTTT. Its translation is CATSRDRTGHAFF.

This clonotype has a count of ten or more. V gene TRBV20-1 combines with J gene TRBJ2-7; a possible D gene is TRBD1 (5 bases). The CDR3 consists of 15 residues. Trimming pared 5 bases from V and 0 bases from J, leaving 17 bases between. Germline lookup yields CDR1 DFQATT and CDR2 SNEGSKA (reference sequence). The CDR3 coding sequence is TGCAGTGCTGCCCCCTCGACAGCCTACTCCTACGAGCAGTACTTC. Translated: CSAAPSTAYSYEQYF.

The CDR3 coding sequence is TGTGCCAGCTCAGCAGAGGGGGACAACTACAATGAGCAGTACTTC. Translating it yields CASSAEGDNYNEQYF. The chain couples TRBV18 to TRBJ2-7; possible D gene TRBD1, 6 bases. There are 15 residues in the CDR3. The germline CDR1 and CDR2 sequences are KGHSH and LQKENI. Trimming cost V 5 bases and J 7 bases, with 21 bases left between them. The whole variable domain, remainder taken from reference TRBV18 and TRBJ2-7, is NAGVMQNPRHLVRRRGQEARLRCSPMKGHSHVYWYRQLPEEGLKFMVYLQKENIIDESGMPKERFSAEFPKEGPSILRIQQVVRGDSAAYFCASSAEGDNYNEQYFGPGTRLTVT.

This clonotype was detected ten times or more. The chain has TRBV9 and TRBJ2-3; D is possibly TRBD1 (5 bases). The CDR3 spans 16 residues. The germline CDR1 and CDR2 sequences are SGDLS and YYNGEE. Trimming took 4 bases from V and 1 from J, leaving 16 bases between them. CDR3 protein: CASSQTVPTGTDTQYF. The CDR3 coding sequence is TGTGCCAGCAGCCAGACAGTTCCCACGGGCACAGATACGCAGTATTTT.

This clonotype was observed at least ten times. CDR3 sequence: CASSVGGTDQPQHF. Written as DNA, the CDR3 is TGTGCCAGCAGCGTAGGCGGCACCGATCAGCCCCAGCATTTT. The chain uses TRBV9 and TRBJ1-5; no firm D call. CDR3 length: 14 amino acids. V gave up 0 bases and J gave up 5 bases, with 9 bases separating them. Germline V gives CDR1 SGDLS, CDR2 YYNGEE.

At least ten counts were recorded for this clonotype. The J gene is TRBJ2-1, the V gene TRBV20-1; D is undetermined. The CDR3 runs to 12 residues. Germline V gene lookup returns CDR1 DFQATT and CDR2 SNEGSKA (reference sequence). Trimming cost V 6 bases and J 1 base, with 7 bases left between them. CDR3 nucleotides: TGCAGTGCCGCGGTGTCCTACAATGAGCAGTTCTTC. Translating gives CSAAVSYNEQFF.

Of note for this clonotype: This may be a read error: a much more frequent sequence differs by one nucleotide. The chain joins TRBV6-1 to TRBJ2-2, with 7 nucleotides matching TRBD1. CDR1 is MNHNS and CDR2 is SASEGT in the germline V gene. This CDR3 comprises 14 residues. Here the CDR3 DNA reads TGTGCCAGTTCGGGACAGTACTTGACCGGGGAGCGGTTTTTT. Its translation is CASSGQYLTGERFF.

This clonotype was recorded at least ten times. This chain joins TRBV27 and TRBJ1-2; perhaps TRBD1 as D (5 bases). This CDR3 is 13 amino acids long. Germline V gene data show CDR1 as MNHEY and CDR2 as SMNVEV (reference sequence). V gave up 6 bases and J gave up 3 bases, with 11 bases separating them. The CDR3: CASRPTVHYGYTF. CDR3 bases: TGTGCCAGCAGACCGACAGTTCACTATGGCTACACCTTC.

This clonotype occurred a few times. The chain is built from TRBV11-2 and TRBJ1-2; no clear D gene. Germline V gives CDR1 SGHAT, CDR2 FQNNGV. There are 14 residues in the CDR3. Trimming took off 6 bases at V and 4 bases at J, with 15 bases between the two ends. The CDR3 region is CASSWTSRGYGYTF. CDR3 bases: TGTGCCAGCAGTTGGACCTCCCGGGGCTATGGCTACACCTTC.